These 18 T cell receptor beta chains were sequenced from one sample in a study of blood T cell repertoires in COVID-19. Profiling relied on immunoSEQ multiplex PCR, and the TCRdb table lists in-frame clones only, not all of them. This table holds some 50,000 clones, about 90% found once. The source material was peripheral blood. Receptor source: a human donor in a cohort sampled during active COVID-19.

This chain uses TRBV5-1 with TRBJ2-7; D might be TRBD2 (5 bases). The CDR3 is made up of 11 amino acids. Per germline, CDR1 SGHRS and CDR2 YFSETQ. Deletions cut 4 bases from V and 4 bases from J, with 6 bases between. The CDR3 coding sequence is TGCGCCAGCAGCGGAGGTTACGAGCAGTACTTC. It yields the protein CASSGGYEQYF.

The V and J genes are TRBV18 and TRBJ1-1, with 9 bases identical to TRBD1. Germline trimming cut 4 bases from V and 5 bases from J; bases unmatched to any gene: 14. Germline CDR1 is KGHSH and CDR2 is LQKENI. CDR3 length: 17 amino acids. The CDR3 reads CASSLKLPGQGITEAFF. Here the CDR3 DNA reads TGTGCCAGCTCACTGAAACTACCGGGACAGGGTATAACTGAAGCTTTCTTT.

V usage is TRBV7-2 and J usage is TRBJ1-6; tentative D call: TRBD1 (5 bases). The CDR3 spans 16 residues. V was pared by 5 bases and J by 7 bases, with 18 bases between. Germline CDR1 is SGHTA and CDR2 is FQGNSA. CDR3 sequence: CASSPSPGTPNSPLHF. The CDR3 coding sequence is TGTGCCAGCAGCCCCAGCCCCGGGACTCCGAATTCACCCCTCCACTTT.

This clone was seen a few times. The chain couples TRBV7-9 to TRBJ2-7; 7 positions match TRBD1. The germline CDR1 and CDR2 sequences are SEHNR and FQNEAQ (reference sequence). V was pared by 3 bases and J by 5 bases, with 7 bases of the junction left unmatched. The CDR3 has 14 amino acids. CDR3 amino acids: CASSFATGTHEQYF. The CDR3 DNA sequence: TGTGCCAGCAGCTTTGCGACAGGGACCCACGAGCAGTACTTC.

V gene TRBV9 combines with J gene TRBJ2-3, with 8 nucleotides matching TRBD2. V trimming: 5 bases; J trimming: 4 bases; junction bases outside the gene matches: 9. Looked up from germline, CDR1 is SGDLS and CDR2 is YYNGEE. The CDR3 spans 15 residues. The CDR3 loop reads CASRVRSGGADTQYF. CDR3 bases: TGTGCCAGCAGAGTCCGCAGCGGGGGAGCAGATACGCAGTATTTT.

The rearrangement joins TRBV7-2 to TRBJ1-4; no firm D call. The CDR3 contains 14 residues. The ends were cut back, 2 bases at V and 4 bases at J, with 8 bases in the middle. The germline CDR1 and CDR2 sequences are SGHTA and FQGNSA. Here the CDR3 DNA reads TGTGCCAGCAGCTTAACCCCGGGTAATGAAAAACTGTTTTTT. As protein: CASSLTPGNEKLFF.

CDR3 protein: CASSPTGGPDTQYF. The CDR3 nucleotides are TGTGCCAGCAGTCCAACAGGGGGACCAGATACGCAGTATTTT. V and J are TRBV27 and TRBJ2-3; 8 nucleotides match TRBD1. The germline V gene encodes CDR1 MNHEY and CDR2 SMNVEV (reference sequence). CDR3 size: 14 residues. The J segment lost 4 bases and the V segment lost 5 bases, leaving 5 bases of the junction unmatched.

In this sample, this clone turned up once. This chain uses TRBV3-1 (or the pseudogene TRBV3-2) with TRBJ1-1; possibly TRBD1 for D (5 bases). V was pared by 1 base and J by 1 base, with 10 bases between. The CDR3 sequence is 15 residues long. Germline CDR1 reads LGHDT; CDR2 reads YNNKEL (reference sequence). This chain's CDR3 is CASSQAGGGNTEAFF. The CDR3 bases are TGTGCCAGCAGCCAAGCGGGGGGAGGGAACACTGAAGCTTTCTTT.

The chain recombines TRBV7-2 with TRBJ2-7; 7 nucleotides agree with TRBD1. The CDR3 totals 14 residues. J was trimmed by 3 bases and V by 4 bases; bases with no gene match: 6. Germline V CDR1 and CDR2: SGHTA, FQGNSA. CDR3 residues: CASSSRDRVYEQYF. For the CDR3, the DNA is TGTGCCAGCAGCTCGAGGGACAGAGTCTACGAGCAGTACTTC. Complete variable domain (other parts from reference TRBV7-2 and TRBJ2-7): GAGVSQSPSNKVTEKGKDVELRCDPISGHTALYWYRQSLGQGLEFLIYFQGNSAPDKSGLPSDRFSAERTGGSVSTLTIQRTQQEDSAVYLCASSSRDRVYEQYFGPGTRLTVT.

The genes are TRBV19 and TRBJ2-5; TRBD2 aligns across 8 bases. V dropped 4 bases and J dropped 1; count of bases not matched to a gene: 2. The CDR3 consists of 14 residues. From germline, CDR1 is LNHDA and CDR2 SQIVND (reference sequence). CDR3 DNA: TGTGCCAGTAGTAGCGGGGGGCGCCAAGAGACCCAGTACTTC. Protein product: CASSSGGRQETQYF.

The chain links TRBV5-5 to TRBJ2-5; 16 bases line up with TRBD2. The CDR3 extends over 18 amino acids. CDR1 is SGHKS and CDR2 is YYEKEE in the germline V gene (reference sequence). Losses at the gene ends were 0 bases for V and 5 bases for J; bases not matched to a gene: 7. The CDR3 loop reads CASSLAGTSGRGGETQYF. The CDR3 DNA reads TGTGCCAGCAGCTTGGCCGGGACTAGCGGGAGGGGAGGTGAGACCCAGTACTTC.

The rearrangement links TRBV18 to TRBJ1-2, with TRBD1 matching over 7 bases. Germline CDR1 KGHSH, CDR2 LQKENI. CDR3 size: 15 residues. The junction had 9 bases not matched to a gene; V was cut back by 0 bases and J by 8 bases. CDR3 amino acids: CASSPPGQEGSGYTF. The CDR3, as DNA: TGTGCCAGCTCACCACCTGGACAGGAAGGTAGCGGCTACACCTTC.

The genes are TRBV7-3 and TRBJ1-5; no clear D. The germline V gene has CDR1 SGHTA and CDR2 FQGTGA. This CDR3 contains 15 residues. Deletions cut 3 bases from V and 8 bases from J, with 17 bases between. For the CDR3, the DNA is TGTGCCAGCAGCTTCTCTGGCAGGTCGTGGGAGCCCCAGCATTTT. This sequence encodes CASSFSGRSWEPQHF.

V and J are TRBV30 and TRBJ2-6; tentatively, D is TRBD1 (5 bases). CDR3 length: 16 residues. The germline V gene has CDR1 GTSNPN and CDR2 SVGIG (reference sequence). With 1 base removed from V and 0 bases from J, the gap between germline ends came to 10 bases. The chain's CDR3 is CAWSGPDSSGANVLTF. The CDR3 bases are TGTGCCTGGAGTGGACCTGACAGCTCTGGGGCCAACGTCCTGACTTTC.

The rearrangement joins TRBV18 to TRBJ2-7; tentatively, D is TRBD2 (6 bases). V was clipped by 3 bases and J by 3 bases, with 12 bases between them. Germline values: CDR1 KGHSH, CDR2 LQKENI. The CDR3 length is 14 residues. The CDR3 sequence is CASSPSGGGYEQYF. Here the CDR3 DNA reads TGTGCCAGCTCACCCTCCGGGGGAGGCTACGAGCAGTACTTC.

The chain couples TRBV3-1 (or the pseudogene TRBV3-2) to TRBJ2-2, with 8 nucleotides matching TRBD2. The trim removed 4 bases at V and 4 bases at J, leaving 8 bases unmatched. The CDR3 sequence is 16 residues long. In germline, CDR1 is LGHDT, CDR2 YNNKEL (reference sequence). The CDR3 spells CASSRRGGGRTGELFF. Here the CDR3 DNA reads TGTGCCAGCAGCCGCCGGGGGGGCGGACGCACCGGGGAGCTGTTTTTT.

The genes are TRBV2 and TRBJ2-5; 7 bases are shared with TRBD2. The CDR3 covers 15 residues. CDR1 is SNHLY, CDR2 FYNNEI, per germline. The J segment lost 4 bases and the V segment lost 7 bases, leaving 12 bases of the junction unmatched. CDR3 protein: CASIPFGSSGETQYF. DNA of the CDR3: TGTGCCAGCATACCCTTTGGGTCTAGCGGAGAGACCCAGTACTTC.

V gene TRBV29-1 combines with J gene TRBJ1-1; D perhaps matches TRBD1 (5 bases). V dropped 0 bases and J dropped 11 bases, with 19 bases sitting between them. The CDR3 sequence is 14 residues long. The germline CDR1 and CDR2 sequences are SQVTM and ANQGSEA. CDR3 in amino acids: CSVEDYSETVDAFF. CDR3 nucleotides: TGCAGCGTTGAAGATTATTCCGAGACAGTGGATGCTTTCTTT.